This T cell receptor (beta chain) emerged from a study of shared clonotypes between healthy human individuals. The assay was immunoSEQ multiplex PCR, and TCRdb's table has in-frame clones only and misses some. The sample records 2.3 million or so clones, 90% to 95% being singletons. Notes on this clone: Its antigen is still unknown.

Points from the study as a whole: Generation probabilities were higher for clonotypes shared across all four sorted-subset donors than for unshared ones.

V lost 6 bases and J lost 2; bases outside the gene matches: 6. Germline loops: CDR1 WSHSY, CDR2 SAAADI. This CDR3 is 15 amino acids long. This chain uses TRBV10-2 with TRBJ2-5, with 10 bases that match TRBD1. Material: naive CD4+ T cells from PBMCs. The sample's subset: CD45RA+ positively selected. The source of this sequence is a man aged 18 to 35 in good health. Some clones in this sample may be carry-over from other donors' samples. The CDR3 DNA reads as TGCGCCAGCAGCAATCCGGGACAGGGGCAAGAGACCCAGTACTTC. Translated, it gives CASSNPGQGQETQYF.